The 17 T cell receptor beta chains presented below share a single source sample, sequenced in a study of T cells in Graves' hyperthyroidism and ophthalmopathy. Amplified TCR beta CDR3 regions derived from RNA transcripts. First-round RT-PCR with HTBI primers amplified the TCR CDR3 region. MiXCR, applied by TCRdb to the multiplex PCR reads, yields one record per CDR3 protein. Of 540,000 or so distinct CDR3 sequences in the sample, 15% to 18% were seen once. Source material: blood. Receptors originate from a woman in her thirties with Graves' hyperthyroidism.

This clonotype was seen at least ten times. The J gene is TRBJ1-6, the V gene TRBV7-8; weak D call: TRBD1 (6 bases). Germline V gene sequence: CDR1 SGHVS, CDR2 FQNEAQ. CDR3 length equals 16 residues. V gave up 4 bases and J gave up 9 bases, with 19 bases separating them. The CDR3 DNA reads as TGTGCCAGCAGCTACCAACAGGGTCTCAATGCTTCACCCCTCCACTTT. Translated: CASSYQQGLNASPLHF.

This chain links TRBV4-1 with TRBJ1-2; D is unresolved. Germline V gene data show CDR1 as MGHRA and CDR2 as YSYEKL. The germline V and J ends were trimmed by 2 bases and 4 bases, with 11 bases remaining between them. The length of the CDR3 is 14 residues. CDR3 sequence: CASSQMPGGYGYTF. The CDR3 DNA reads TGCGCCAGCAGCCAAATGCCGGGCGGCTATGGCTACACCTTC.

This clonotype was counted a few times. The V gene is TRBV29-1, the J gene TRBJ2-3, with TRBD1 as a possible D gene (6 bases). This CDR3 is 13 amino acids long. Germline V gene sequence: CDR1 SQVTM, CDR2 ANQGSEA. V lost 4 bases to trimming and J lost 5 bases, with 13 bases between them. CDR3 coding DNA: TGCAGCGTTGGAGTGACAGGCCGAGATACGCAGTATTTT. Encoded protein: CSVGVTGRDTQYF.

This clonotype has a handful of counts. This chain links TRBV27 with TRBJ2-7; D perhaps matches TRBD2 (5 bases). Trimming left V 8 bases short and J 0 bases short, with 14 bases between. This CDR3 comprises 14 residues. Germline V gene data show CDR1 as MNHEY and CDR2 as SMNVEV (reference sequence). The CDR3 bases are TGTGCCAGCCGCGGCGGACTCGTCTCCTACGAGCAGTACTTC. Residues: CASRGGLVSYEQYF.

The gene calls are TRBV9 and TRBJ1-6, with D uncertain. This CDR3 has 15 amino acids. Trimming pared 0 bases from V and 5 bases from J, leaving 9 bases between. Germline values: CDR1 SGDLS, CDR2 YYNGEE. Here the CDR3 reads CASSVDAGDNSPLHF. The CDR3 DNA is TGTGCCAGCAGCGTAGACGCGGGTGATAATTCACCCCTCCACTTT. The entire variable domain, with the rest obtained from reference TRBV9 and TRBJ1-6, is as follows: DSGVTQTPKHLITATGQRVTLRCSPRSGDLSVYWYQQSLDQGLQFLIQYYNGEERAKGNILERFSAQQFPDLHSELNLSSLELGDSALYFCASSVDAGDNSPLHFGNGTRLTVT.

This clonotype has a handful of counts. The chain recombines TRBV19 with TRBJ2-7; tentative D call: TRBD2 (6 bases). The V gene's germline CDR1 is LNHDA and CDR2 SQIVND (reference sequence). The CDR3 is 13 residues long. Trimming took off 7 bases at V and 8 bases at J, with 18 bases between the two ends. This chain's CDR3 is CASTGGVEEKQYF. In DNA form, the CDR3 reads TGTGCCAGTACAGGAGGGGTTGAGGAGAAGCAGTACTTC.

This clonotype was recorded many times. The rearrangement joins TRBV3-1 to TRBJ2-2; TRBD2 agrees at 11 bases. This CDR3 spans 15 amino acids. Germline CDR1 LGHDT, CDR2 YNNKEL (reference sequence). J lost 6 bases, V lost 1 base, and 1 base had no gene match. CDR3 loop: CASSQGLAGPGELFF. CDR3 nucleotides: TGTGCCAGCAGCCAAGGACTAGCGGGACCCGGGGAGCTGTTTTTT.

The DNA of the CDR3 is TGCAGTGCTACCCGCGACAGGGGAGTTTCCTACGAGCAGTACTTC. Its protein product is CSATRDRGVSYEQYF. The chain employs TRBV20-1 and TRBJ2-7; 8 bases map to TRBD1. The germline CDR1 and CDR2 sequences are DFQATT and SNEGSKA (reference sequence). V trimming: 4 bases; J trimming: 1 base; junction bases outside the gene matches: 9. The CDR3 contains 15 residues.

This clonotype showed up many times. CDR3: CASSLEGTASGNTIYF. The CDR3 nucleotides are TGTGCCAGCAGCTTAGAGGGAACCGCTTCTGGAAACACCATATATTTT. The chain is built from TRBV11-2 and TRBJ1-3; D not certain. The CDR3 totals 16 residues. V was pared by 0 bases and J by 1 base, with 10 bases between. The germline CDR1 and CDR2 sequences are SGHAT and FQNNGV.

Ten or more counts support this clonotype. The chain joins TRBV18 to TRBJ1-1; D is ambiguous. With 1 base removed from V and 1 base from J, the gap between germline ends came to 13 bases. Per the germline V gene, CDR1 is KGHSH and CDR2 is LQKENI. This CDR3 spans 16 amino acids. The CDR3 loop reads CASSPLTNLENTEAFF. In nucleotides, the CDR3 is TGTGCCAGCTCACCACTGACCAACCTAGAGAACACTGAAGCTTTCTTT.

This clonotype has only a few counts. The chain has TRBV9 and TRBJ2-1; no definite D call. V was trimmed by 4 bases and J by 2 bases, leaving 16 bases between them. Per germline, CDR1 SGDLS and CDR2 YYNGEE. CDR3 size: 16 residues. CDR3 loop: CASSPTWGSPYNEQFF. As DNA, the CDR3 is TGTGCCAGCAGCCCGACCTGGGGATCCCCCTACAATGAGCAGTTCTTC.

This clonotype has at least ten counts. This chain uses TRBV27 with TRBJ2-7, with D perhaps TRBD1 or TRBD2 (5 bases each). Deletions cut 7 bases from V and 3 bases from J, with 13 bases between. The germline CDR1 and CDR2 sequences are MNHEY and SMNVEV (reference sequence). The CDR3 spans 13 residues. This CDR3 is CASKMRGYYEQYF. The CDR3, as DNA: TGTGCCAGCAAGATGAGGGGATACTACGAGCAGTACTTC.

This clonotype came up many times. The chain combines TRBV7-9 with TRBJ1-5, with TRBD1 matching 7 bases. The length of the CDR3 is 12 residues. Germline CDR1 is SEHNR and CDR2 is FQNEAQ (reference sequence). DNA of the CDR3: TGTGCAAGCGGACAGGAGGGTCAGCCCCAGCATTTT. Its protein product is CASGQEGQPQHF. Combining the CDR3 with reference TRBV7-9 and TRBJ1-5 gives the whole variable domain DTGVSQNPRHKITKRGQNVTFRCDPISEHNRLYWYRQTLGQGPEFLTYFQNEAQLEKSRLLSDRFSAERPKGSFSTLEIQRTEQGDSAMYLCASGQEGQPQHFGDGTRLSIL.

This clonotype was counted ten times or more. The chain combines TRBV20-1 with TRBJ1-2, with a weak D call TRBD1 (5 bases). V shed 1 base and J shed 3 bases, with 12 bases lying between them. The CDR3 loop spans 14 amino acids. Germline assignment: CDR1 DFQATT and CDR2 SNEGSKA (reference sequence). This CDR3 reads CSARVGEDYYGYTF. The CDR3 nucleotides are TGCAGTGCTAGAGTGGGGGAGGATTACTATGGCTACACCTTC.

This clonotype showed up many times. CDR3 in amino acids: CASSSPAGAVYEQYF. The CDR3 DNA is TGTGCCAGCAGTTCCCCAGCGGGAGCGGTTTACGAGCAGTACTTC. The chain carries TRBV28 and TRBJ2-7, with 8 bases that match TRBD2. V lost 4 bases, J lost 4 bases, and 9 bases stayed unmatched. Germline CDR1 reads MDHEN; CDR2 reads SYDVKM. The CDR3 extends over 15 amino acids.

This clonotype was seen a few times. The V gene is TRBV4-3, the J gene TRBJ2-3; D remains ambiguous. There are 15 residues in the CDR3. V lost 0 bases to trimming and J lost 6 bases, with 13 bases between them. CDR1 and CDR2 from the germline V gene are LGHNA and YSLEER. CDR3 coding DNA: TGCGCCAGCAGCCAAGACTATAGGGCCTGGGATACGCAGTATTTT. The encoded protein is CASSQDYRAWDTQYF.

On this clonotype itself: This clone may be a read error of a much larger clone one base away. The CDR3 loop is CASSYSAGSHEQCF. The CDR3 nucleotides are TGTGCCAGCAGTTACTCTGCGGGATCCCACGAGCAGTGCTTC. The chain combines TRBV6-2 or TRBV6-3 with TRBJ2-7, with D maybe TRBD2 (6 bases). The CDR3 runs to 14 residues. Germline V gene lookup returns CDR1 MNHEY and CDR2 SVGEGT.